This T cell receptor beta chain was retrieved from a study of T cells in women clearing cervical HPV infection. Findings and caveats of the study: T-cell numbers per sample were unknown and may explain richness differences.

Of note for this clone: Antigen specificity is unknown. Coverage ceases 3 residues before the CDR3 finishes, and the germline J gene fills in the end.

Clones were sequenced by immunoSEQ multiplex PCR, and TCRdb holds only the in-frame ones, with some missing. Here the sample table reports tens of thousands of clones. CDR3 length: 14 residues. V lost 4 bases, J lost 4 bases, and 5 bases stayed unmatched. Germline V gene lookup returns CDR1 SNHLY and CDR2 FYNNEI. The source is a woman between 18 and 70 years old with a cervical HPV16 infection that either progressed to CIN3+ or cleared (not recorded which). The gene calls are TRBV2 and TRBJ1-2; 8 nucleotides align to TRBD1. Source material: blood buffy coat. CDR3: CASSGGTGGYGYTF. CDR3 bases read: TGTGCCAGCAGTGGGGGGACAGGCGGCTATGGC.